This record looks at one TCR beta chain sequence and its context. This sample was included in a study of OX40 agonist ivuxolimab in advanced cancers. Autoimmune disease history or systemic immunosuppression led to patients being barred. Profiling relied on immunoSEQ multiplex PCR, and the TCRdb table lists in-frame clones only, not all of them. There are about 59,000 clones in the sample; 85% occur only once, and approximately 3.6% lies in the top ten. CDR1 and CDR2 from the germline V gene are SEHNR and FQNEAQ (reference sequence). CDR3 length equals 15 residues. Trimming took 5 bases from V and 1 from J, leaving 14 bases between them.

The source was CD4+ or CD8+ T cells sorted from blood, collected in a trial of the OX40 agonist ivuxolimab. This sequence joins TRBV7-9 and TRBJ2-5, with TRBD1 as a possible D gene (7 bases). The sequence came from an adult with an advanced solid tumor such as melanoma, head and neck, liver or kidney cancer. CDR3 DNA sequence: TGTGCCAGCAGCGCCAGGGGGGAGCGCCAAGAGACCCAGTACTTC. This encodes CASSARGERQETQYF.